This section outlines one T cell receptor beta chain sequence together with its context. The data belong to a study of T cell repertoires in ileal Crohn's disease. Time point indicated: neoterminal ileum biopsy at postoperative endoscopy, about 6 months after surgery. Only in-frame clones appear in the TCRdb table, and some are missing; sequencing was by immunoSEQ multiplex PCR. The data contain 13,000 to 15,000 clones, 65% to 80% of them singletons. Germline CDR1 MNHNS, CDR2 SASEGT. V lost 6 bases, J lost 6 bases, and 9 bases lay in between. The CDR3 is made up of 12 amino acids. The TCR comes from an adult with Crohn's disease. Material: ileal tissue. The chain uses TRBV6-1 and TRBJ2-1; the D gene is possibly TRBD2 (5 bases). The CDR3 loop reads CASSRRSNEQFF. CDR3 in DNA: TGTGCCAGCAGCAGGAGGAGCAATGAGCAGTTCTTC.